These 12 T cell receptor beta chains were sequenced from one sample in a study of T cells after yellow fever vaccination. In TCRdb, the 5' RACE reads were re-called with MiXCR into one record per CDR3 protein. The sample lists 110,000 or so distinct CDR3 sequences, 7.2% occurring once. The sequencing used CD4+ T cells sorted from PBMCs, collected about 49 days after the first yellow fever vaccination. The receptors derive from a man aged 18-30 years who received the YFV17D yellow fever vaccine.

This clonotype was observed at least ten times. This chain links TRBV21-1 with TRBJ2-7; the table gives TRBD1 as D, unverified against the DNA. TRBV21-1 is an annotated pseudogene. This CDR3 has 11 residues. CDR3 sequence reads: CASAGHYEQYV. The CDR3 nucleotides are TGTGCCAGCGCCGGGCACTACGAGCAGTACGTC.

This clonotype showed up many times. This chain links TRBV5-1 with TRBJ2-2, with D possibly being TRBD1 (6 bases). V was cut by 4 bases and J by 3 bases, with 16 bases left in between. Germline V gene lookup returns CDR1 SGHRS and CDR2 YFSETQ. The CDR3 is made up of 16 amino acids. The CDR3 DNA reads as TGCGCCAGCAGCCCGGGCTCGCCAGGGGACACCGGGGAGCTGTTTTTT. Translating it yields CASSPGSPGDTGELFF.

This clonotype was detected ten times or more. This chain connects TRBV4-3 to TRBJ2-5; D call uncertain. This CDR3 has 14 residues. V gave up 4 bases and J gave up 5 bases, with 14 bases separating them. Germline V gene sequence: CDR1 LGHNA, CDR2 YSLEER. The CDR3 sequence is CASSRSADGETQYF. The CDR3 DNA follows: TGCGCCAGCAGCCGATCGGCCGATGGTGAGACCCAGTACTTC.

The table lists this clonotype with many counts. This chain links TRBV20-1 with TRBJ2-1; no reliable D call. The CDR3 covers 14 residues. Germline V gene lookup returns CDR1 DFQATT and CDR2 SNEGSKA (reference sequence). Trimming shortened V by 3 bases and J by 2 bases, and 11 bases separated the two germline ends. The DNA of the CDR3 is TGCAGTGCTAGTCCGGCTAGTCCCTACAATGAGCAGTTCTTC. Amino acids: CSASPASPYNEQFF.

This clonotype was detected only a few times. The rearrangement links TRBV11-1 to TRBJ2-6, with TRBD1 matching 7 bases. The length of the CDR3 is 18 residues. CDR1 and CDR2 from the germline V gene are SGHAT and FQDESV (reference sequence). V lost 0 bases to trimming and J lost 2 bases; unmatched junction nucleotides: 7. The CDR3 bases are TGTGCCAGCAGCTTAGCCTTGGGACAGAAGACTGGGGCCAACGTCCTGACTTTC. Protein: CASSLALGQKTGANVLTF.

This clonotype was detected ten times or more. The chain couples TRBV7-2 to TRBJ2-2; 8 nucleotides match TRBD2. Germline V gene data show CDR1 as SGHTA and CDR2 as FQGNSA. J was trimmed by 3 bases and V by 5 bases; bases with no gene match: 5. The CDR3 sequence is 15 residues long. CDR3 loop: CASSRTSSHTGELFF. CDR3 DNA sequence: TGTGCCAGCAGCCGGACTAGCTCCCACACCGGGGAGCTGTTTTTT.

Many counts were recorded for this clonotype. The chain has TRBV5-4 and TRBJ1-4; TRBD1 might be the D (5 bases). The CDR3 loop spans 15 amino acids. V shed 0 bases and J shed 6 bases, with 12 bases lying between them. Germline lookup yields CDR1 SGHNT and CDR2 YYREEE (reference sequence). The chain's CDR3 is CASSLADKADEKLFF. The CDR3 DNA reads TGTGCCAGCAGCTTGGCGGACAAGGCAGATGAAAAACTGTTTTTT.

The sample holds many counts of this clonotype. This rearrangement joins TRBV14 to TRBJ2-5; 8 nucleotides agree with TRBD1. Per germline, CDR1 SGHDN and CDR2 FVKESK. V lost 2 bases to trimming and J lost 8 bases; unmatched junction nucleotides: 10. This CDR3 has 15 amino acids. The CDR3 is CASSQSGQGKITQYF. The CDR3 nucleotides read TGTGCCAGCAGCCAATCCGGACAGGGAAAGATAACCCAGTACTTC.

There are many counts of this clonotype. This chain connects TRBV3-1 to TRBJ2-1; 9 nucleotides align to TRBD2. Germline lookup yields CDR1 LGHDT and CDR2 YNNKEL (reference sequence). V dropped 4 bases and J dropped 6; count of bases not matched to a gene: 4. CDR3 length: 14 amino acids. The CDR3 spells CASSLSGGRNEQFF. The CDR3 nucleotides are TGTGCCAGCAGCCTTAGCGGGGGTCGCAATGAGCAGTTCTTC.

A word on this clonotype: A much more abundant neighbour one base away suggests this may be a read error. The chain couples TRBV5-1 to TRBJ2-3, with 9 positions matching TRBD2. This CDR3 contains 18 residues. CDR1 SGHRS and CDR2 YFSETQ come from the germline V gene. CDR3 loop: CASILEASGVGIVDTQYF. The CDR3 DNA reads as TGCGCCAGCATCTTGGAGGCTAGCGGGGTTGGCATCGTAGATACGCAGTATTTT.

This clonotype occurred many times. The chain uses TRBV18 and TRBJ2-1; the match to TRBD1 covers 7 bases. J gave up 5 bases and V 2 bases, and 0 bases lay outside the gene matches. CDR1 is KGHSH and CDR2 is LQKENI in the germline V gene. CDR3 length: 13 residues. The CDR3 nucleotides read TGTGCCAGCTCACCAGACAGGGACAATGAGCAGTTCTTC. The encoded protein is CASSPDRDNEQFF.

This clonotype occurred many times. The chain has TRBV5-1 and TRBJ2-2; possible D gene TRBD1, 6 bases. CDR3 length equals 14 residues. Germline CDR1 reads SGHRS; CDR2 reads YFSETQ. The germline V and J ends were trimmed by 5 bases and 3 bases, with 11 bases remaining between them. DNA for the CDR3: TGCGCCAGCAGGGGGGCCGGCGACACCGGGGAGCTGTTTTTT. This sequence encodes CASRGAGDTGELFF.